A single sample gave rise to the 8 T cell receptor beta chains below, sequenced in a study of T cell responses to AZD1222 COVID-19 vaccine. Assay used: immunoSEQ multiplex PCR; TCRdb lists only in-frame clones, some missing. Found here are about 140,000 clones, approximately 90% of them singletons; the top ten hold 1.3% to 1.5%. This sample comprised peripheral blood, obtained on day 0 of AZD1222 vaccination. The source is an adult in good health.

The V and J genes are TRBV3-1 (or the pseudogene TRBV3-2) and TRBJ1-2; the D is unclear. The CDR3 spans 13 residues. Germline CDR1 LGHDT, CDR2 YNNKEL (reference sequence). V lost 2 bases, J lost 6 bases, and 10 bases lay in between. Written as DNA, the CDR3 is TGTGCCAGCAGCCAACTACGTAAAGATGGCTACACCTTC. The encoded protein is CASSQLRKDGYTF.

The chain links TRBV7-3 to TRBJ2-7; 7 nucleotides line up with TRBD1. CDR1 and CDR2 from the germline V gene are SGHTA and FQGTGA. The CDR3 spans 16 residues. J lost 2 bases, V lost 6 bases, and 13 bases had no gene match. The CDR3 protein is CASSPAKGALPYEQYF. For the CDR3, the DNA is TGTGCCAGCAGTCCGGCTAAGGGGGCGCTCCCCTACGAGCAGTACTTC.

The CDR3 bases are TGTGCCAGCAGCCCCTCTCCGGGGGACCAAGAGACCCAGTACTTC. Translating gives CASSPSPGDQETQYF. The gene calls are TRBV6-4 and TRBJ2-5; a weak D match, TRBD2 (6 bases). The CDR3 sequence is 15 residues long. Trimming removed 6 bases from V and 0 bases from J, with 14 bases in between. The germline CDR1 and CDR2 sequences are MRHNA and SNTAGT.

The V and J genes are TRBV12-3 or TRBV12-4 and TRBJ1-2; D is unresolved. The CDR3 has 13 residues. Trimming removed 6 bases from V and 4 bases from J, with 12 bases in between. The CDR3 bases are TGTGCCAGCAGCCAGCTGGTCAGCTATGGCTACACCTTC. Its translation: CASSQLVSYGYTF.

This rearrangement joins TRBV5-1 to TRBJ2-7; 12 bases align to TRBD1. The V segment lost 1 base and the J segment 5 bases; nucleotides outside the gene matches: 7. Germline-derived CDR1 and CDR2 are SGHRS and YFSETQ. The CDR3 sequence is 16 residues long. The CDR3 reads CASSLLWDRGHDEQYF. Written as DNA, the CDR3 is TGCGCCAGCAGCTTGCTTTGGGACAGGGGGCACGACGAGCAGTACTTC.

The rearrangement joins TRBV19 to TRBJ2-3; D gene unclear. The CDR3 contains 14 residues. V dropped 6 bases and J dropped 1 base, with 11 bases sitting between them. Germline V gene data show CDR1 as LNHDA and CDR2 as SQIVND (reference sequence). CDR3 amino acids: CASSPTGRTDTQYF. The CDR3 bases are TGTGCCAGTAGCCCGACCGGACGCACAGATACGCAGTATTTT.

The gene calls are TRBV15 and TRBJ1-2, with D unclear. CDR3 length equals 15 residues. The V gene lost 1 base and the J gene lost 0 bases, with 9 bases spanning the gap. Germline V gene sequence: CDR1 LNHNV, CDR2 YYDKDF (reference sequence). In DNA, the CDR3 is TGTGCCACCAGCAGAGGTCAGACCCCTAACTATGGCTACACCTTC. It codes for CATSRGQTPNYGYTF.

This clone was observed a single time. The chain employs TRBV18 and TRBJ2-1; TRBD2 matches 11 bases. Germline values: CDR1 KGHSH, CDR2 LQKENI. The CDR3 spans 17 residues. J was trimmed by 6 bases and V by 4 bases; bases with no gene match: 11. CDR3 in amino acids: CASSLTSGSGQGNEQFF. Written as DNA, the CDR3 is TGTGCCAGCTCACTAACTAGCGGGAGTGGTCAGGGCAATGAGCAGTTCTTC. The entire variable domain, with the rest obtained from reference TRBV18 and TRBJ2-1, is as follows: NAGVMQNPRHLVRRRGQEARLRCSPMKGHSHVYWYRQLPEEGLKFMVYLQKENIIDESGMPKERFSAEFPKEGPSILRIQQVVRGDSAAYFCASSLTSGSGQGNEQFFGPGTRLTVL.